The next 32 T cell receptor beta chains were all read from a single sample in a study of tissue T cells after allogeneic stem cell transplantation. Repertoires were generated with immunoSEQ multiplex PCR, while TCRdb's copy carries only in-frame clones and drops some. The sample includes around 9,000 clones, roughly 45% of them seen just once. The time point denotes: mouse harvest day 7 after allogeneic transplant. The graft held 10^6 splenic CD5+ T cells and 10^7 T-cell-depleted bone marrow cells. Input material: gut tissue. The receptor source for this set is a female BALB/c mouse given C57BL/6 T cells with graft-versus-host disease after an allogeneic hematopoietic cell transplant.

As to this clone: Gene names follow the mouse nomenclature. The read terminates 1 residue ahead of where the CDR3 ends, so the germline J gene completes it. The chain carries TRBV15 and TRBJ1-1, with 10 bases fitting TRBD1. V dropped 6 bases and J dropped 4; count of bases not matched to a gene: 5. The length of the CDR3 is 14 residues. In germline, CDR1 is SGHND, CDR2 FRSKSL. The chain's CDR3 is CASRPTGGGTEVFF. The part of the CDR3 DNA that was read is TGTGCCAGCAGACCGACAGGGGGCGGCACAGAAGTCTTC.

About this clone: Here the gene names and germline are mouse. The read ends 1 residue shy of where the CDR3 ends; the end is completed using the germline J gene. The rearrangement uses TRBV26 and TRBJ1-6; D uncertain. TRBJ1-6 qualifies as an ORF whose function is uncertain. The CDR3 totals 13 residues. Deletions cut 6 bases from V and 0 bases from J, with 3 bases between. CDR1 and CDR2 from the germline V gene are KGHPV and FQNQEV (reference sequence). CDR3 DNA (partial): TGTGCCAGCAGCTATTCCTATAATTCGCCCCTCTAC. This gives the protein CASSYSYNSPLY. The whole CDR3 region reads CASSYSYNSPLYF.

About this clone: Mouse gene names apply. The CDR3 end falls 1 residue outside the read, so it is completed with the germline J gene. The gene calls are TRBV12-1 and TRBJ2-7; D gene uncertain. There are 11 residues in the CDR3. Looked up from germline, CDR1 is SGHSN and CDR2 is HYEKVE. The V and J ends lost 0 bases and 3 bases respectively, with 2 bases between them. This CDR3 reads CASSLVYEQYF. Incomplete CDR3 DNA: TGTGCCAGCTCTCTCGTCTATGAACAGTAC. Based on the CDR3 plus reference TRBV12-1 and TRBJ2-7, the full variable domain is DSGVVQSPRHIIKEKGGRSVLTCIPISGHSNVVWYQQTLGKELKFLIQHYEKVERDKGFLPSRFSVQQFDDYHSEMNMSALELEDSAMYFCASSLVYEQYFGPGTRLTVL.

A note on this clone: Gene names and germline match the mouse. The CDR3 end is not reached by the read, which stops 1 residue before it; the germline J gene fills it in. The rearrangement links TRBV20 to TRBJ2-7; 9 nucleotides match TRBD1. V shed 5 bases, J shed 5 bases, and the junction held 4 bases outside the gene matches. This CDR3 spans 12 amino acids. Germline values: CDR1 GFQATS, CDR2 STVNSAI. CDR3: CGALTGGDEQYF. The covered CDR3 bases are TGTGGTGCTTTGACAGGGGGGGATGAACAGTAC.

In regard to this clone: The genes and germline here are from mouse. The read gets to within 1 residue of the CDR3 end, and the germline J gene fills in the rest. J is TRBJ2-7 and V is TRBV23; TRBD2, the table's D call, was not compared with the DNA. Germline V lookup: CDR1 KGHTA, CDR2 FQNQQP. The CDR3 length is 15 residues. The DNA read from the CDR3 is TGCTCCAGCAGTCAAGCCTGGGGGGGCGCCTATGAACAGTAC. It codes for CSSSQAWGGAYEQY. The whole CDR3 sequence is CSSSQAWGGAYEQYF.

Details on this clone: The genes are named according to mouse. The read terminates 1 residue before the CDR3 end, so the remaining end is supplied by the germline J gene. The V call is TRBV26, the J call TRBJ2-1; 11 nucleotides align to TRBD1. Per the germline V gene, CDR1 is KGHPV and CDR2 is FQNQEV (reference sequence). After removal of 1 base from V and 6 bases from J, the junction contained 2 bases not matched to a gene. The CDR3 extends over 15 amino acids. The CDR3 DNA, read in part, is TGTGCCAGCAGTCTGTGGACAGGGGGCTTTGCTGAGCAGTTC. It codes for CASSLWTGGFAEQF. The whole CDR3 reads CASSLWTGGFAEQFF.

Notes on this clone: The gene symbols are mouse symbols. The read gets to within 1 residue of the CDR3 end, and the germline J gene fills in the rest. This chain links TRBV3 with TRBJ2-7; D gene unclear. This CDR3 is built from 13 residues. CDR1 is SNHLY, CDR2 FYNGKV, per germline (reference sequence). Between the trimmed V and J ends, which lost 3 bases and 0 bases, there was a span of 6 bases. The CDR3 bases that were read are TGTGCCAGCAGCTTCAGGAGCTCCTATGAACAGTAC. Its protein product is CASSFRSSYEQY. The CDR3 reads in full as CASSFRSSYEQYF.

Of note for this clone: Genes here carry mouse names. The read terminates 1 residue before the CDR3 end, so the remaining end is supplied by the germline J gene. The rearrangement links TRBV26 to TRBJ2-5; no clear D gene. The V end was cut by 4 bases, the J end by 4 bases, with 3 bases between. The CDR3 loop spans 11 amino acids. CDR1 and CDR2 from the germline V gene are KGHPV and FQNQEV (reference sequence). The sequenced part of the CDR3 DNA is TGTGCCAGCAGTCCCAAAGACACCCAGTAC. Residues: CASSPKDTQY. The full-length CDR3 reads as CASSPKDTQYF.

As for this clone: All gene names here are mouse names. Coverage ceases 1 residue before the CDR3 finishes, and the germline J gene fills in the end. This chain connects TRBV16 to TRBJ2-3; no reliable D call. The ends were cut back, 0 bases at V and 0 bases at J, with 10 bases in the middle. Germline assignment: CDR1 SGHSA and CDR2 FRNQAP. This CDR3 is built from 16 residues. Partial CDR3 DNA: TGTGCAAGCAGCTTAGATCCGGCATCTAGTGCAGAAACGCTGTAT. The encoded protein is CASSLDPASSAETLY. The CDR3 in full is CASSLDPASSAETLYF.

With regard to this clone: Germline and genes here are mouse. The CDR3 goes on 1 residue after the read ends, and that part is filled in from the germline J gene. The V and J genes are TRBV19 and TRBJ2-4, with D unclear. V was trimmed by 4 bases and J by 6 bases, leaving 6 bases between them. The CDR3 covers 11 residues. Per germline, CDR1 FNHDT and CDR2 SITEND (reference sequence). The covered CDR3 bases are TGTGCCAGCAGTCGCTTCAACACCTTGTAC. Its protein is CASSRFNTLY. The full CDR3 protein reads CASSRFNTLYF. The whole variable domain, filled in from reference TRBV19 and TRBJ2-4, reads GGIITQTPKFLIGQEGQKLTLKCQQNFNHDTMYWYRQDSGKGLRLIYYSITENDLQKGDLSEGYDASREKKSSFSLTVTSAQKNEMAVFLCASSRFNTLYFGAGTRLSVL.

With respect to this clone: Here the gene names and germline are mouse. The read halts 1 residue ahead of the CDR3 end, with the missing end drawn from the germline J gene. J is TRBJ2-7 and V is TRBV16; D is possibly TRBD2 (5 bases). V was trimmed by 3 bases and J by 5 bases, leaving 11 bases between them. Germline lookup yields CDR1 SGHSA and CDR2 FRNQAP. The CDR3 sequence is 13 residues long. The CDR3 bases that were read are TGTGCAAGCAGCTTGGTAGGCTGGGATGAACAGTAC. It translates to CASSLVGWDEQY. The whole CDR3 sequence is CASSLVGWDEQYF.

Concerning this clone itself: All gene names here are mouse names. The read falls 1 residue short of the CDR3 end, and the missing part is taken from the germline J gene. The chain uses TRBV16 and TRBJ1-4; 7 nucleotides agree with TRBD1. V lost 5 bases and J lost 0; bases outside the gene matches: 3. In germline, CDR1 is SGHSA, CDR2 FRNQAP. The CDR3 sequence is 15 residues long. CDR3: CASSPGTVSNERLFF. CDR3 DNA (partial): TGTGCAAGCAGCCCGGGGACAGTTTCCAACGAAAGATTATTT.

Judged by abundance, this clone is medium-sized. Gene names are the mouse ones. The CDR3 is CTCSAEGGLYEQYF. The CDR3 bases that were read are TGCACCTGCAGTGCAGAAGGGGGGCTCTATGAACAGTAC. J is TRBJ2-7 and V is TRBV1, with D perhaps matching TRBD2 (7 bases). The read finishes 1 residue shy of the CDR3 end, and the germline J gene is used to complete it. Trimming cost V 0 bases and J 3 bases, with 9 bases left between them. The CDR3 has 14 residues. From germline, CDR1 is NSQYPW and CDR2 LRSPGD (reference sequence).

As for this clone: Gene labels here are mouse ones. Read sequence stops 1 residue before the CDR3 end, and the germline J gene provides the missing end. The chain links TRBV26 to TRBJ1-3; TRBD1 might be the D (5 bases). The germline V and J ends were trimmed by 4 bases and 0 bases, with 7 bases remaining between them. Germline-derived CDR1 and CDR2 are KGHPV and FQNQEV (reference sequence). The CDR3 runs 14 residues. CDR3 amino acids: CASSPTVSGNTLYF. CDR3 DNA, as far as it was read: TGTGCCAGCAGTCCGACAGTTTCTGGAAATACGCTCTAT.

Details on this clone: Gene and germline names: mouse. The read ends 1 residue early relative to the CDR3; the germline J gene fills the gap. The V call is TRBV3, the J call TRBJ2-7; 13 bases line up with TRBD2. The CDR3 is 15 amino acids. V was pared by 4 bases and J by 4 bases, with 4 bases of the junction left unmatched. Germline values: CDR1 SNHLY, CDR2 FYNGKV (reference sequence). The CDR3: CASSSDWGGAYEQYF. CDR3 DNA (partial): TGTGCCAGCAGCTCGGACTGGGGGGGCGCTTATGAACAGTAC.

As for this clone: These gene names are mouse names. CDR3: CASSLGLSSYEQYF. The covered CDR3 bases are TGTGCCAGCAGCTTAGGTCTGAGCTCCTATGAACAGTAC. The chain is built from TRBV3 and TRBJ2-7; D unresolved. The CDR3 is cut off 1 residue early in the read; its end comes from the germline J gene. Germline loops: CDR1 SNHLY, CDR2 FYNGKV (reference sequence). V lost 1 base and J lost 0, with 7 bases in between. The CDR3 is 14 amino acids. Together with reference TRBV3 and TRBJ2-7, the CDR3 gives the full variable domain: GPKVLQIPSHQIIDMGQMVTLNCDPVSNHLYFYWYKQILGQQMEFLVNFYNGKVMEKSKLFKDQFSVERPDGSYFTLKIQPTALEDSAVYFCASSLGLSSYEQYFGPGTRLTVL.

In this sample, this clone turned up a few times. Each gene name is a mouse one. The DNA ends 1 residue before the CDR3 does, and the rest of the CDR3 is filled in from the germline J gene. This chain links TRBV26 with TRBJ1-6, with no clear D. TRBJ1-6 is assigned to the ORF class and has an uncertain function. The germline V gene encodes CDR1 KGHPV and CDR2 FQNQEV (reference sequence). V was shortened by 4 bases and J by 8 bases, with 12 bases between the two germline ends. The CDR3 is 14 residues long. The CDR3 spells CASSRAARHSPLYF. The CDR3 bases that were read are TGTGCCAGCAGTCGAGCGGCGCGACATTCGCCCCTCTAC.

By share, this clone counts as medium-sized. Germline and genes here are mouse. The read ends 1 residue before the CDR3 terminus; that terminus is restored from the germline J gene. The V and J genes are TRBV5 and TRBJ2-5; 11 positions match TRBD2. The germline V gene encodes CDR1 LGHNA and CDR2 YNLKQL (reference sequence). The CDR3 loop spans 15 amino acids. V was clipped by 0 bases and J by 6 bases; unmatched bases: 2. CDR3 bases read: TGTGCCAGCAGCCAAGAGGGACTGGGGGTTGACACCCAGTAC. It specifies CASSQEGLGVDTQY. The entire CDR3 is CASSQEGLGVDTQYF.

This clone was observed a few times. The genes are named according to mouse. The DNA ends 1 residue before the CDR3 does, and the rest of the CDR3 is filled in from the germline J gene. The V call is TRBV26, the J call TRBJ1-2; 12 bases line up with TRBD1. J lost 5 bases, V lost 1 base, and 5 bases had no gene match. CDR1 is KGHPV and CDR2 is FQNQEV in the germline V gene (reference sequence). This CDR3 comprises 16 residues. The CDR3 spells CASSLWDRGRFSDYTF. The CDR3 bases that were read are TGTGCCAGCAGTCTGTGGGACAGGGGGCGATTTTCCGACTACACC.

This clone was observed a few times. Gene names follow the mouse nomenclature. The CDR3 goes on 1 residue after the read ends, and that part is filled in from the germline J gene. The chain combines TRBV14 with TRBJ2-1, with 8 positions matching TRBD1. V trimming: 1 base; J trimming: 3 bases; junction bases outside the gene matches: 3. CDR1 is SGHDT, CDR2 FRDEAV, per germline. CDR3 length: 15 amino acids. The CDR3 bases that were read are TGTGCCAGCAGTTTCCCCCAGGGGGCCTATGCTGAGCAGTTC. It translates to CASSFPQGAYAEQF. The CDR3 in its entirety is CASSFPQGAYAEQFF.

This clone was seen a few times. Here the gene names and germline are mouse. The observed sequence ends 1 residue before the CDR3 terminus, with the missing tail filled in from the germline J gene. This chain links TRBV26 with TRBJ1-6; D remains ambiguous. TRBJ1-6 falls under the ORF class, with uncertain function. Germline V gene lookup returns CDR1 KGHPV and CDR2 FQNQEV (reference sequence). There are 14 residues in the CDR3. V dropped 3 bases and J dropped 0 bases, with 3 bases sitting between them. CDR3 protein: CASSLNSYNSPLYF. The CDR3 DNA, read in part, is TGTGCCAGCAGTCTAAATTCCTATAATTCGCCCCTCTAC.

This clone was counted only a few times. Gene names denote mouse genes. The part of the CDR3 DNA that was read is TGTGCCAGCAGTATATGGGACGACGAAAGATTATTT. It specifies CASSIWDDERLF. The entire CDR3 protein reads CASSIWDDERLFF. This chain uses TRBV19 with TRBJ1-4; possibly TRBD1 for D (5 bases). Read coverage stops 1 residue before the CDR3 terminus; the germline J gene supplies the remainder. Germline V gene lookup returns CDR1 FNHDT and CDR2 SITEND (reference sequence). This CDR3 contains 13 residues. V shed 1 base and J shed 6 bases, with 7 bases lying between them.

Turning to this clone: These gene names are mouse names. The read terminates 1 residue before the CDR3 end, so the remaining end is supplied by the germline J gene. J is TRBJ1-4 and V is TRBV16; D is uncertain. The germline V and J ends were trimmed by 2 bases and 0 bases, with 4 bases remaining between them. This CDR3 has 14 residues. Germline V gives CDR1 SGHSA, CDR2 FRNQAP. This CDR3 is CASSLMVSNERLFF. The sequenced part of the CDR3 DNA is TGTGCAAGCAGCTTAATGGTTTCCAACGAAAGATTATTT.

This clone has just a few counts. Gene and germline names: mouse. The read finishes 1 residue shy of the CDR3 end, and the germline J gene is used to complete it. J is TRBJ1-6 and V is TRBV24; 7 nucleotides match TRBD1. TRBJ1-6 is filed as an ORF, its function uncertain. Germline-derived CDR1 and CDR2 are KGHTA and FRNEEI. The CDR3 extends over 14 amino acids. V lost 1 base and J lost 8; bases outside the gene matches: 2. The CDR3 protein is CASSLSRGDSPLYF. The DNA read from the CDR3 is TGTGCCAGCAGTCTGTCCAGGGGGGATTCGCCCCTCTAC.

This clone was seen only a few times. Gene names denote mouse genes. Read data end 1 residue before the CDR3 end; the end is taken from the germline J gene. The chain combines TRBV16 with TRBJ2-4; 10 bases match TRBD1. V shed 3 bases, J shed 12 bases, and the junction held 9 bases outside the gene matches. This CDR3 has 14 residues. Germline CDR1 reads SGHSA; CDR2 reads FRNQAP. The CDR3 bases that were read are TGTGCAAGCAGCTTCCCGGGACAGGGGCCCCCTTTGTAC. This translates into CASSFPGQGPPLY. From start to end, the CDR3 is CASSFPGQGPPLYF. The full variable domain, in which reference TRBV16 and TRBJ2-4 provide the parts outside the CDR3, is NAGVIQTPRHKVTGKGQEATLWCEPISGHSAVFWYRQTIVQGLEFLTYFRNQAPIDDSGMPKERFSAQMPNQSHSTLKIQSTQPQDSAVYLCASSFPGQGPPLYFGAGTRLSVL.

As concerns this clone: Mouse germline and gene names are used. Coverage ceases 1 residue before the CDR3 finishes, and the germline J gene fills in the end. V gene TRBV3 combines with J gene TRBJ2-1; 8 bases are shared with TRBD2. V lost 5 bases, J lost 5 bases, and 2 bases stayed unmatched. There are 13 residues in the CDR3. Germline V lookup: CDR1 SNHLY, CDR2 FYNGKV (reference sequence). The CDR3 protein is CASSGGGHAEQFF. The sequenced part of the CDR3 DNA is TGTGCCAGCAGCGGGGGGGGGCATGCTGAGCAGTTC.

In the case of this clone: The genes are named according to mouse. The read is 1 residue too short to cover the CDR3 end, so that end is filled in from the germline J gene. The chain employs TRBV13-3 and TRBJ2-2; no definite D call. The CDR3 consists of 13 residues. Germline CDR1 NNHDY, CDR2 SYVADS. V gave up 2 bases and J gave up 1 base, with 3 bases separating them. The sequenced part of the CDR3 DNA is TGTGCCAGCAGTGACAGAAACACCGGGCAGCTCTAC. Amino acid sequence: CASSDRNTGQLY. The whole CDR3 protein reads CASSDRNTGQLYF.

As for this clone: Genes and germline are mouse. The chain's CDR3 is CASGGSPSQNTLYF. Incomplete CDR3 DNA: TGTGCCAGCGGTGGCAGTCCTAGTCAAAACACCTTGTAC. The V gene is TRBV13-2, the J gene TRBJ2-4; D gene unclear. The CDR3 end is not reached by the read, which stops 1 residue before it; the germline J gene fills it in. V was cut by 3 bases and J by 0 bases, with 8 bases left in between. Germline CDR1 NNHNN, CDR2 SYGAGS (reference sequence). CDR3 length equals 14 residues.

This clone was counted a single time. The listed genes are named as in mouse. The read halts 1 residue ahead of the CDR3 end, with the missing end drawn from the germline J gene. The chain recombines TRBV19 with TRBJ2-4, with 8 bases lining up with TRBD2. Germline V gives CDR1 FNHDT, CDR2 SITEND (reference sequence). Trimming cost V 2 bases and J 1 base; bases outside gene matches: 6. The CDR3 extends over 16 amino acids. The CDR3 bases that were read are TGTGCCAGCAGTATGACGCTGGGGGGTGGTCAAAACACCTTGTAC. It yields the protein CASSMTLGGGQNTLY. The whole CDR3 region reads CASSMTLGGGQNTLYF.

This clone appeared a few times. Here the gene names and germline are mouse. From the germline J gene comes the end of the CDR3, since the read stops 1 residue before it. The J gene is TRBJ2-5, the V gene TRBV3; 10 bases agree with TRBD2. The germline V gene encodes CDR1 SNHLY and CDR2 FYNGKV (reference sequence). This CDR3 region has 15 residues. The trim removed 5 bases at V and 6 bases at J, leaving 8 bases unmatched. The chain's CDR3 is CASSLLGGRGDTQYF. The CDR3 bases that were read are TGTGCCAGCAGCCTCCTGGGGGGGCGCGGGGACACCCAGTAC.

This clone was picked up a small number of times. Here the gene names and germline are mouse. Partial CDR3 DNA: TGTGCCAGCAGTCACGGGACAGCAAACACCGGGCAGCTCTAC. It is translated as CASSHGTANTGQLY. The full CDR3 sequence reads CASSHGTANTGQLYF. The chain recombines TRBV26 with TRBJ2-2; 7 nucleotides match TRBD1. The missing CDR3 end, 1 residue past where the read stops, is filled in from the germline J gene. The CDR3 totals 15 residues. Germline CDR1 is KGHPV and CDR2 is FQNQEV (reference sequence). V lost 4 bases and J lost 0; bases outside the gene matches: 2.

Turning to this clone: Mouse germline and gene names are used. The CDR3 is CASSLDRDTEVFF. CDR3 bases read: TGTGCCAGCAGTTTGGACAGGGACACAGAAGTCTTC. V usage is TRBV15 and J usage is TRBJ1-1; 8 bases fit TRBD1. The missing CDR3 end, 1 residue past where the read stops, is filled in from the germline J gene. The CDR3 loop spans 13 amino acids. The germline V gene encodes CDR1 SGHND and CDR2 FRSKSL. Trimming took 3 bases from V and 3 from J; bases not matched to a gene: 0.